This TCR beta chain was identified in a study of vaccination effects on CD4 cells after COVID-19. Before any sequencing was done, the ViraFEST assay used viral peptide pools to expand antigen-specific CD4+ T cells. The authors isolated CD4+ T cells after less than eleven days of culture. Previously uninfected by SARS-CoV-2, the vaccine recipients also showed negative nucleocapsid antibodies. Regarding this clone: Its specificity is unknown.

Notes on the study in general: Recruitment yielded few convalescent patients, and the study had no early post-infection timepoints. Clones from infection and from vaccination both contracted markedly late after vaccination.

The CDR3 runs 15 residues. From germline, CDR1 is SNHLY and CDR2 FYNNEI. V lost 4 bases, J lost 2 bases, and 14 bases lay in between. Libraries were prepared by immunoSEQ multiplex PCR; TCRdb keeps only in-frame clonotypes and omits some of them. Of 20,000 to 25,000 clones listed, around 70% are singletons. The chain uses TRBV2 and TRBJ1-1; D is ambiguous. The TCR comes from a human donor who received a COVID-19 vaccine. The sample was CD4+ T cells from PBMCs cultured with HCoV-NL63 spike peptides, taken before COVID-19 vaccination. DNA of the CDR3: TGTGCCAGCAGTGTCAGTGGCATTTCAAACACTGAAGCTTTCTTT. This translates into CASSVSGISNTEAFF.